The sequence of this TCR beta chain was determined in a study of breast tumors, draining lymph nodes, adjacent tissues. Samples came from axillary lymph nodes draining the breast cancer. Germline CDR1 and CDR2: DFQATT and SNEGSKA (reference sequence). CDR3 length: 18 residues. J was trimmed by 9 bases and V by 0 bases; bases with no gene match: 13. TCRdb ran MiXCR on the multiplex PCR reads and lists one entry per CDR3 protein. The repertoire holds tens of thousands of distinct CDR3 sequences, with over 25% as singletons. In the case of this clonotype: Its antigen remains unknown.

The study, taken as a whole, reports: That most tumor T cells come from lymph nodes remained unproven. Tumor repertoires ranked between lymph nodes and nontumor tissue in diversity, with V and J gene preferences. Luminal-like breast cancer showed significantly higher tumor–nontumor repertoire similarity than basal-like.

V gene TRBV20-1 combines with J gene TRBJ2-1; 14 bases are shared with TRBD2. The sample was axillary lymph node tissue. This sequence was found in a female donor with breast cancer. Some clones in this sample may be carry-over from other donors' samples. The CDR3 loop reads CSARDRIGGTSGSGEQFF. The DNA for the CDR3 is TGCAGTGCTAGAGATAGGATTGGGGGGACTAGCGGGAGTGGTGAGCAGTTCTTC.